This T cell receptor beta chain was recovered during a study of blood T cell repertoires in COVID-19. About the research overall: COVID-19 samples collected from the United States, Italy and Spain covered acute and convalescent phases. Sources were T cells, B-cell-depleted T cells, or PBMCs; the material itself was cDNA or gDNA.

Authors' processing steps: For nucleated cells, counts were estimated from reference gene primer amplification. Using immunoSEQ multiplex PCR, the repertoire was profiled, and TCRdb retains in-frame clones only, with some absent. Clonal size and the V and J genes are those of that table, whereas D and trimming came from the DNA. The profile shows around 200,000 clones, roughly 89% of them singletons. Living in 24 US areas, the participants were between roughly 18 and 90 years of age. Specimen: PBMCs or T cells enriched from blood (not recorded which). The TCR originated in a woman between 40 and 50 years old with acute COVID-19.

The CDR3 sequence: CASSQTSGRASRRPSTDTQYF. The CDR3 DNA reads TGTGCCAGCAGCCAAACTAGCGGGAGGGCCTCAAGGAGGCCTAGCACAGATACGCAGTATTTT. The chain is built from TRBV3-1 (or the pseudogene TRBV3-2) and TRBJ2-3; the match to TRBD2 covers 13 bases. The CDR3 covers 21 residues. J gave up 0 bases and V 2 bases, and 14 bases lay outside the gene matches. Germline lookup yields CDR1 LGHDT and CDR2 YNNKEL (reference sequence).